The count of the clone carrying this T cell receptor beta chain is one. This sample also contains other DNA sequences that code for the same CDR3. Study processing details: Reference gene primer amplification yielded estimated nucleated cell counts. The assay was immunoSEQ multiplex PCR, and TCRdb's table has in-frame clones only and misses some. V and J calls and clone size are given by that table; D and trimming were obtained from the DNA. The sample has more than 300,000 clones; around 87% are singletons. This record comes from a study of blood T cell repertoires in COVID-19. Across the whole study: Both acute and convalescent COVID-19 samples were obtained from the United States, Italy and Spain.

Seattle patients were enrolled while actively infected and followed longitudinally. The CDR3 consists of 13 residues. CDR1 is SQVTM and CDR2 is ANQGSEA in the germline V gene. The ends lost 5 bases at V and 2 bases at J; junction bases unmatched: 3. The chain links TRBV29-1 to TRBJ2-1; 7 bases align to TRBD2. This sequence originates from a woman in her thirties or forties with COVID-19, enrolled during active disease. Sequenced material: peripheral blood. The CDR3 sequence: CSVSSGPYNEQFF. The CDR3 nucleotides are TGCAGCGTTTCTAGCGGACCCTACAATGAGCAGTTCTTC.